Listed below are T cell receptor beta chains from one sample, sequenced in a study of T cell repertoires and Cas9 in healthy adults. Sequencing used immunoSEQ multiplex PCR; TCRdb keeps in-frame clones, though not all of them. Here the sample spans more than 20,000 clones, about nine tenths being singletons. The material sequenced was CD4+ effector T cells (CD127+, CD25-, CD137-, CD154-) from PBMCs; culture status not recorded. These receptors all come from a human donor in good health. Each CDR3 is given with its conserved first and last residue. Fields, in order: clone size, V gene, CDR3 length, J gene, D gene, CDR3 protein, CDR3 DNA. The D gene is left open where the match is weak. Clone size is stated in some rows and not others, as once, few, many or a class when expanded.

clone size: .
V gene: TRBV20-1
CDR3 length: 11
J gene: TRBJ2-3
D gene: .
CDR3 protein: CSASPEDTQYF
CDR3 DNA: TGCAGTGCTAGTCCCGAAGATACGCAGTATTTT

clone size: .
V gene: TRBV6-1
CDR3 length: 14
J gene: TRBJ1-1
D gene: .
CDR3 protein: CASDWRESNTEAFF
CDR3 DNA: TGTGCCAGCGATTGGAGGGAATCGAACACTGAAGCTTTCTTT

clone size: once
V gene: TRBV25-1
CDR3 length: 13
J gene: TRBJ1-1
D gene: .
CDR3 protein: CASKEDARTEAFF
CDR3 DNA: TGTGCCAGCAAGGAGGATGCGAGGACTGAAGCTTTCTTT

clone size: .
V gene: TRBV2
CDR3 length: 15
J gene: TRBJ2-2
D gene: .
CDR3 protein: CASSPQGTGGGELFF
CDR3 DNA: TGTGCCAGCAGCCCACAGGGGACGGGGGGCGGGGAGCTGTTTTTT

clone size: .
V gene: TRBV5-4
CDR3 length: 14
J gene: TRBJ2-3
D gene: .
CDR3 protein: CASSSGIGTDTQYF
CDR3 DNA: TGTGCCAGCAGCTCTGGCATAGGCACAGATACGCAGTATTTT

clone size: .
V gene: TRBV6-6
CDR3 length: 15
J gene: TRBJ2-1
D gene: .
CDR3 protein: CASSTPGPGSNEQFF
CDR3 DNA: TGTGCCAGCAGTACCCCGGGCCCGGGATCCAATGAGCAGTTCTTC

clone size: few
V gene: TRBV5-8
CDR3 length: 15
J gene: TRBJ1-5
D gene: TRBD1
CDR3 protein: CASSRDRDSNQPQHF
CDR3 DNA: TGTGCCAGCAGTCGGGACAGGGATAGCAATCAGCCCCAGCATTTT

clone size: .
V gene: TRBV7-9
CDR3 length: 15
J gene: TRBJ1-2
D gene: .
CDR3 protein: CASSPTHGANYGYTF
CDR3 DNA: TGTGCCAGCAGCCCTACACATGGGGCCAACTATGGCTACACCTTC

clone size: .
V gene: TRBV7-9
CDR3 length: 13
J gene: TRBJ2-5
D gene: .
CDR3 protein: CASERDTKETQYF
CDR3 DNA: TGTGCCAGCGAGAGGGACACGAAAGAGACCCAGTACTTC

clone size: .
V gene: TRBV7-5
CDR3 length: 18
J gene: TRBJ1-6
D gene: .
CDR3 protein: CARSFKGDDRGYNSPLHF
CDR3 DNA: TGTGCCAGAAGCTTCAAAGGGGACGACAGGGGTTATAATTCACCCCTCCACTTT

clone size: .
V gene: TRBV19
CDR3 length: 13
J gene: TRBJ2-1
D gene: TRBD1
CDR3 protein: CATSEGAYNEQFF
CDR3 DNA: TGTGCCACCTCCGAGGGGGCGTACAATGAGCAGTTCTTC

clone size: .
V gene: TRBV5-1
CDR3 length: 14
J gene: TRBJ2-4
D gene: TRBD1
CDR3 protein: CASSFGTGGDIQYF
CDR3 DNA: TGCGCCAGCAGCTTCGGGACAGGAGGGGACATTCAGTACTTC

clone size: .
V gene: TRBV10-2
CDR3 length: 14
J gene: TRBJ2-7
D gene: .
CDR3 protein: CASSESGDESEQYF
CDR3 DNA: TGCGCCAGCAGTGAATCCGGGGACGAGTCCGAGCAGTACTTC

clone size: .
V gene: TRBV5-1
CDR3 length: 17
J gene: TRBJ1-3
D gene: .
CDR3 protein: CASSPSWTATAGNTIYF
CDR3 DNA: TGCGCCAGCAGCCCGTCATGGACAGCAACGGCTGGAAACACCATATATTTT

clone size: .
V gene: TRBV19
CDR3 length: 16
J gene: TRBJ1-5
D gene: TRBD1
CDR3 protein: CASSIGGTAFNQPQHF
CDR3 DNA: TGTGCCAGTAGTATAGGGGGGACAGCCTTCAATCAGCCCCAGCATTTT

clone size: .
V gene: TRBV7-7
CDR3 length: 14
J gene: TRBJ2-5
D gene: TRBD2
CDR3 protein: CASSPLAVQETQYF
CDR3 DNA: TGTGCTAGCAGCCCACTAGCGGTCCAAGAGACCCAGTACTTC

clone size: .
V gene: TRBV28
CDR3 length: 19
J gene: TRBJ1-2
D gene: .
CDR3 protein: CASSLYPLHRDPTDYGYTF
CDR3 DNA: TGTGCCAGCAGTTTGTATCCCCTCCACCGGGACCCTACTGACTATGGCTACACCTTC

clone size: .
V gene: TRBV4-2
CDR3 length: 15
J gene: TRBJ1-5
D gene: .
CDR3 protein: CASSQVSTGHQPQHF
CDR3 DNA: TGTGCCAGCAGCCAAGTCTCGACAGGTCATCAGCCCCAGCATTTT

clone size: .
V gene: TRBV30
CDR3 length: 16
J gene: TRBJ2-2
D gene: .
CDR3 protein: CAWSRLGHQFTGELFF
CDR3 DNA: TGTGCCTGGAGTAGATTGGGACATCAGTTCACCGGGGAGCTGTTTTTT

clone size: .
V gene: TRBV5-4
CDR3 length: 16
J gene: TRBJ2-7
D gene: TRBD1
CDR3 protein: CASSSGQSRSSYEQYF
CDR3 DNA: TGTGCCAGCAGCTCGGGACAGAGCCGAAGCTCCTACGAGCAGTACTTC

clone size: .
V gene: TRBV6-6
CDR3 length: 13
J gene: TRBJ2-5
D gene: .
CDR3 protein: CASSQARSETQYF
CDR3 DNA: TGTGCCAGCAGCCAGGCCCGCTCCGAGACCCAGTACTTC

clone size: .
V gene: TRBV4-2
CDR3 length: 17
J gene: TRBJ1-6
D gene: TRBD1
CDR3 protein: CASSQDPGGDYNSPLHF
CDR3 DNA: TGTGCCAGCAGCCAGGACCCAGGGGGCGACTATAATTCACCCCTCCACTTT

clone size: .
V gene: TRBV18
CDR3 length: 16
J gene: TRBJ2-7
D gene: TRBD1
CDR3 protein: CASSTRTGAGVYEQYF
CDR3 DNA: TGTGCCAGCTCAACCCGGACAGGGGCTGGAGTCTACGAGCAGTACTTC

clone size: .
V gene: TRBV18
CDR3 length: 13
J gene: TRBJ1-1
D gene: .
CDR3 protein: CASAGVLASEAFF
CDR3 DNA: TGTGCCAGTGCAGGGGTTCTTGCTTCTGAAGCTTTCTTT

clone size: .
V gene: TRBV2
CDR3 length: 17
J gene: TRBJ1-1
D gene: .
CDR3 protein: CASSVGRSPLLSTEAFF
CDR3 DNA: TGTGCCAGCAGTGTCGGTAGATCGCCCCTGCTTAGTACTGAAGCTTTCTTT

clone size: .
V gene: TRBV27
CDR3 length: 15
J gene: TRBJ1-5
D gene: .
CDR3 protein: CASSRAAGSNQPQHF
CDR3 DNA: TGTGCCAGCAGCCGTGCCGCGGGAAGCAATCAGCCCCAGCATTTT

clone size: .
V gene: TRBV5-1
CDR3 length: 13
J gene: TRBJ2-3
D gene: .
CDR3 protein: CASSSRNTDTQYF
CDR3 DNA: TGCGCCAGCAGCTCCCGGAACACAGATACGCAGTATTTT

clone size: .
V gene: TRBV5-6
CDR3 length: 15
J gene: TRBJ1-2
D gene: .
CDR3 protein: CASSLGGRINYGYTF
CDR3 DNA: TGTGCCAGCAGCTTGGGGGGGCGGATTAACTATGGCTACACCTTC